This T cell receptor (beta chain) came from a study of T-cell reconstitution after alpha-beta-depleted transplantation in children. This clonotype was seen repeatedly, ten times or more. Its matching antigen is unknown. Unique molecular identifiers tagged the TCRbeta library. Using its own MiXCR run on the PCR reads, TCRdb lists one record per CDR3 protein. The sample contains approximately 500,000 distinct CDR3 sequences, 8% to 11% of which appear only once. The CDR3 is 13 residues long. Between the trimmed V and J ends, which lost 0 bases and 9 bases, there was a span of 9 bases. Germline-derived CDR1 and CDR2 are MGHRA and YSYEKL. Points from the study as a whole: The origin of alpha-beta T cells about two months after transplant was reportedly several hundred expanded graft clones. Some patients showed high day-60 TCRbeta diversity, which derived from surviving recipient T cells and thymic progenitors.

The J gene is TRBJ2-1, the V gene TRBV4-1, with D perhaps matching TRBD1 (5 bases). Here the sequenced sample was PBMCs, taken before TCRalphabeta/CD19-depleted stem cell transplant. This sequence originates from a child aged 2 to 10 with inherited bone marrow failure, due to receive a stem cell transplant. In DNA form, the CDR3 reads TGCGCCAGCAGCCAAGAAGGGGCTATTGAGCAGTTCTTC. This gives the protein CASSQEGAIEQFF.